This entry concerns a single T cell receptor beta chain. Its antigen is as yet unknown. The CDR3 does not end in the conserved phenylalanine or tryptophan, so this is likely a read error. No DNA is shown, since the ends of the CDR3 on it are uncertain; the CDR3 is the one TCRdb lists. CDR3 regions were amplified by Arm-PCR using iRepertoire HTBI primers to build TCR beta libraries. TCRdb re-analysed the multiplex PCR reads in MiXCR, keeping a single row per CDR3 protein. Of a few hundred thousand distinct CDR3 sequences in the sample, roughly 10% were seen once. Documented time point: newly diagnosed GD, antithyroid drugs for less than 3 months. PBMC-extracted RNA yielded the TCR library. This sample was taken from a study of regulatory T cells in long-lasting Graves disease. On the study more broadly: Antithyroid drug intake by newly diagnosed Graves' patients had lasted under 3 months. Broader study findings: Persistent patients shared more public clonotypes (roughly 2,500) than new patients (more than 900).

The CDR3 spans 14 amino acids, including both terminal residues. From germline, CDR1 is SNHLY and CDR2 FYNNEI. Separately, the same data were catalogued under a study of T cells in Graves' hyperthyroidism and ophthalmopathy. From that paper: A first-round RT-PCR of the TCR CDR3 used the HTBI primer set.

The source material was peripheral blood mononuclear cells (PBMCs), sampled at new diagnosis, from a patient treated with antithyroid drugs. The rearrangement links TRBV2 to TRBJ2-7; TRBD1 is taken as the D call from the table, unchecked against the DNA. This receptor was obtained from a woman under 30 with Graves disease. The CDR3: CASSDSIFGQSVRY.